This T cell receptor (beta chain) was observed in a study of cytomegalovirus exposure and HLA in healthy donors. 60 Vbeta and 13 Jbeta primers were used in PCR. Clones were sequenced by immunoSEQ multiplex PCR, and TCRdb holds only the in-frame ones, with some missing. The sample lists more than 95,000 clones, more than 75% occurring once. The TCR sequence derives from a man aged 30 to 39 in good health and CMV-seropositive. Sequencing was done on a sample of PBMCs.

The chain's CDR3 is CASSVRQGGSNEQFF. The CDR3 DNA reads TGTGCCAGCAGCGTCAGACAGGGGGGAAGCAATGAGCAGTTCTTC. V and J are TRBV9 and TRBJ2-1; 9 bases agree with TRBD1. This CDR3 contains 15 residues. CDR1 and CDR2 from the germline V gene are SGDLS and YYNGEE. V lost 2 bases and J lost 6; bases outside the gene matches: 6.